This T cell receptor (beta chain) was captured in a study of blood T cell repertoires in COVID-19. Study background: Some COVID-19 samples were acute and others convalescent; all came from the United States, Italy and Spain. T cells, B-cell-depleted T cells, or PBMCs supplied cDNA or gDNA.

Germline V gives CDR1 LNHDA, CDR2 SQIVND (reference sequence). The CDR3 spans 13 residues. V was pared by 1 base and J by 3 bases, with 7 bases between. In the study's own analysis: Scientists estimated how many nucleated cells there were by amplifying reference gene primers. Method: immunoSEQ multiplex PCR; TCRdb's copy keeps in-frame clones and lacks some. For V, J and clone size, that table is used; D and trimming come from the DNA. The data show approximately 530,000 clones, roughly 91% seen once. Seattle researchers signed up patients amid active infection and tracked them longitudinally. This clone appeared a single time.

The sequencing sample was made of peripheral blood. The V and J genes are TRBV19 and TRBJ2-7; D is perhaps TRBD2 (6 bases). This TCR came from a woman aged 45-65 years with COVID-19, enrolled during active disease. CDR3 residues: CASSIGRGYEQYF. In DNA form, the CDR3 reads TGTGCCAGTAGTATAGGGCGGGGCTACGAGCAGTACTTC.